These T cell receptor beta chains were read from a single sample in a study of patients and donors after allogeneic stem cell transplantation. TCRdb re-analysed the RT-PCR reads in MiXCR, keeping a single row per CDR3 protein. Here the sample spans 920,000 or so distinct CDR3 sequences, roughly 17% being singletons. Sequenced sample: blood, either unsorted or a sorted T cell fraction (not recorded which). These receptors originate from a human donor who was either an allogeneic HSCT recipient or a stem cell or donor lymphocyte infusion donor (not recorded which). It is not recorded whose cells these are; they may come from a transplant donor. CDR3s include the opening cysteine and the closing phenylalanine or tryptophan. Each record gives: V gene, CDR3 protein.

TRBV12-3/TRBV12-4 | CASSFYGDPLDGYTF
TRBV20-1 | CSARDYSNQPQHF
TRBV5-1 | CASGTGDTGELFF
TRBV24-1 | CATSDFEAPGELFF
TRBV7-3 | CASSLGGTIRETQYF
TRBV20-1 | CSGEWDTLTDTQYF
TRBV28 | CASSPGTSGSREQFF
TRBV20-1 | CSASSGEQYF
TRBV24-1 | CATSDPAGGRHTQYF
TRBV12-3/TRBV12-4 | CASSPPPLLSGRAPGANVLTF
TRBV20-1 | CSARDAGGAGEKLFF
TRBV20-1 | CSAGLQPWDEKLFF
TRBV24-1 | CATGAGNNREQFF
TRBV20-1 | CSAPSSRGYDSPLHF
TRBV4-3 | CASSQDSGGGQGLETQYF
TRBV12-3/TRBV12-4 | CASSSGRRTYSNQPQHF
TRBV15 | CATRSTGRKGATEAFF
TRBV12-3/TRBV12-4 | CASSPSVSTDTQYF
TRBV2 | CASSELRDTRPQHF
TRBV11-2 | CASSRLAGGGNNEQFF
TRBV20-1 | CSAGAATENSPLHF
TRBV12-3/TRBV12-4 | CASSFRTENTEAFF
TRBV5-1 | CASSLNVRGDTGELFF
TRBV6-1 | CASSRDYSTYEQYF
TRBV6-1 | CASRASSSGGDTQYF
TRBV6-1 | CASSIWTGGLNEQYF
TRBV23-1 | CASSQSTGVGYTF
TRBV19 | CASSIKGNTEAFF
TRBV4-3 | CASSQGRNFYSDRMNTEAFF
TRBV19 | CASRNSRTGEKLFF
TRBV15 | CATSRDEGAYNEQFF
TRBV12-3/TRBV12-4 | CASSHGTTPYSNQPQHF
TRBV5-1 | CASSIGLGQGWVNEQFF
TRBV2 | CASSLGQGISPLHF
TRBV28 | CASSSRLVGNTGELFF
TRBV18 | CASSPPGRSIYEQYF
TRBV20-1 | CSASRLAGTGELFF
TRBV5-1 | CASSFPGQGLEGTQYF
TRBV20-1 | CSATKPTGPETQYF
TRBV6-2/TRBV6-3 | CASSLTRMSEQFF
TRBV20-1 | CSARDRAGVGYTF
TRBV20-1 | CSARDRGGEASGQPQHF
TRBV9 | CASSPPGQGASYGYTF
TRBV20-1 | CSARVGTPNYGYTF
TRBV5-1 | CASSSGMTGGGTEAFF
TRBV20-1 | CSAPTTGGLFNEQFF
TRBV29-1 | CSVPGDGGPDSPLHF
TRBV4-1 | CASSQRVFDGETQYF
TRBV20-1 | CSASRGPTYEQYF
TRBV6-1 | CASQGGPAGVTGELFF